This T cell receptor (beta chain) came from a study of T cell responses to AZD1222 COVID-19 vaccine. Trimming removed 5 bases from V and 3 bases from J; junction bases left unmatched: 6. The CDR3 contains 15 residues. Germline V gene lookup returns CDR1 MNHEY and CDR2 SVGAGI. Sequenced by immunoSEQ multiplex PCR; TCRdb stores in-frame clones only, minus some. The table has around 120,000 clones, 80% to 95% seen once; the top ten hold about 1.1%. Second doses that came at about 4 or about 12 weeks were put together. This chain uses TRBV6-5 with TRBJ1-1; 10 nucleotides agree with TRBD1. The sample in question was peripheral blood, obtained 28 days after the second AZD1222 dose. The sequence came from an adult who received the AZD1222 COVID-19 vaccine. The DNA for the CDR3 is TGTGCCAGCAGTCCACTGGGGACAGGGGACACTGAAGCTTTCTTT. Translating gives CASSPLGTGDTEAFF.